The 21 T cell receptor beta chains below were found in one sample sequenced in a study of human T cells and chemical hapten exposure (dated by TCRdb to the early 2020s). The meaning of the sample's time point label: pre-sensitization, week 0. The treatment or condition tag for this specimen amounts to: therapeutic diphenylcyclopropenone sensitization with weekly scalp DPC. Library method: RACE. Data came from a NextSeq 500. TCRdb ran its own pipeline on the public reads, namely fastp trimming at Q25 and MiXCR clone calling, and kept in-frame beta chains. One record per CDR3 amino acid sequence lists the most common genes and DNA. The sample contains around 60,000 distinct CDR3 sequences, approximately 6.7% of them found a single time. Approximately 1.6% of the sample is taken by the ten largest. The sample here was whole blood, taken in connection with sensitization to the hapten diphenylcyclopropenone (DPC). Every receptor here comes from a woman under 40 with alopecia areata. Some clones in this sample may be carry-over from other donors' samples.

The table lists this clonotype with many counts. The CDR3 is CASRRGANTEAFF. For the CDR3, the DNA is TGTGCCAGCCGGCGGGGTGCGAACACTGAAGCTTTCTTT. This chain connects TRBV6-5 to TRBJ1-1; D call uncertain. The germline gives CDR1 MNHEY, CDR2 SVGAGI. The CDR3 runs 13 residues. V shed 8 bases and J shed 1 base, with 11 bases lying between them.

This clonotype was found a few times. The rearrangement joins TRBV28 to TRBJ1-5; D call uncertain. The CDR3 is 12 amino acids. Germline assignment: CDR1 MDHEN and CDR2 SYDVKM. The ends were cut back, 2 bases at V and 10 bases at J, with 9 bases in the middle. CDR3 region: CASSLPWEPQHF. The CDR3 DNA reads TGTGCCAGCAGTTTACCATGGGAACCCCAGCATTTT.

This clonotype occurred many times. CDR3: CASGGERRHTQYF. The CDR3 nucleotides are TGTGCCAGCGGAGGAGAAAGGCGGCATACGCAGTATTTT. J is TRBJ2-3 and V is TRBV7-9, with a possible D match to TRBD2 (5 bases). The V gene's germline CDR1 is SEHNR and CDR2 FQNEAQ (reference sequence). This CDR3 comprises 13 residues. V lost 8 bases and J 7 bases, leaving 16 bases between the germline ends.

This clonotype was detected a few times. The CDR3 DNA follows: TGTGCCAGCAGCTTAAATGTTGGGGCCATTCAGTACTTC. Residues: CASSLNVGAIQYF. This sequence joins TRBV5-4 and TRBJ2-4, with D perhaps matching TRBD1 (5 bases). Germline-derived CDR1 and CDR2 are SGHNT and YYREEE (reference sequence). The CDR3 runs to 13 residues. The ends were cut back, 2 bases at V and 9 bases at J, with 12 bases in the middle.

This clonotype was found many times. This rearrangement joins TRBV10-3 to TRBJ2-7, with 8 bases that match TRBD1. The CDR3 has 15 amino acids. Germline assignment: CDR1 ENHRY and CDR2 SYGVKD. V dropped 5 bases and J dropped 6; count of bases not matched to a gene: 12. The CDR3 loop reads CAISFLEDRVGEQYF. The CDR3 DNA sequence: TGTGCCATCAGTTTCCTTGAGGACAGGGTCGGCGAGCAGTACTTC.

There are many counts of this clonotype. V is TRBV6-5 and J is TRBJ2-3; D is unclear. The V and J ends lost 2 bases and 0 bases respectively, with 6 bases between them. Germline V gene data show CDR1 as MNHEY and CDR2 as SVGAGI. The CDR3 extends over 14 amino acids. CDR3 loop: CASSYGESTDTQYF. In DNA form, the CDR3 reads TGTGCCAGCAGTTACGGAGAGAGCACAGATACGCAGTATTTT.

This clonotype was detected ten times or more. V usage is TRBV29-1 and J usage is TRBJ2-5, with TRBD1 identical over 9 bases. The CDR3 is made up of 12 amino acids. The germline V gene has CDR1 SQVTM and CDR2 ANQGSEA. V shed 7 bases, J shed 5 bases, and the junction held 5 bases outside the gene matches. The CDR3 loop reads CSGGQGGETQYF. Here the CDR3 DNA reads TGCAGCGGGGGACAGGGCGGTGAGACCCAGTACTTC.

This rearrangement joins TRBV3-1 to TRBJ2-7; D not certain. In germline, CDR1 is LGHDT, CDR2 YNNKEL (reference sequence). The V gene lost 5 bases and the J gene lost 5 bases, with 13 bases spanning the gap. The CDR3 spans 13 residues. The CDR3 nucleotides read TGTGCCAGCAGCTTAAGTTTGGACGACGAGCAGTACTTC. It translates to CASSLSLDDEQYF.

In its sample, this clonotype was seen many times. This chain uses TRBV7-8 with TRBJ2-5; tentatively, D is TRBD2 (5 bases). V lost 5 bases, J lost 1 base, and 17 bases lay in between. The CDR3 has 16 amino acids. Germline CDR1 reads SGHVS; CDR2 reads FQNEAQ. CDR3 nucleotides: TGTGCCAGCAGCACTCATCTCGGGGTAACCCAAGAGACCCAGTACTTC. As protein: CASSTHLGVTQETQYF. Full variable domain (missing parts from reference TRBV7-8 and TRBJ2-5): GAGVSQSPRYKVAKRGQDVALRCDPISGHVSLFWYQQALGQGPEFLTYFQNEAQLDKSGLPSDRFFAERPEGSVSTLKIQRTQQEDSAVYLCASSTHLGVTQETQYFGPGTRLLVL.

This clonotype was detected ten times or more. The CDR3 DNA reads as TGTGCCAGCAGTTACTCGACAGGGGCCTATGGCTACACCTTC. Translating it yields CASSYSTGAYGYTF. This chain uses TRBV6-6 with TRBJ1-2; 8 bases are shared with TRBD1. Germline V gene data show CDR1 as MNHNY and CDR2 as SVGAGI (reference sequence). V trimming: 0 bases; J trimming: 4 bases; junction bases outside the gene matches: 1. The CDR3 loop spans 14 amino acids.

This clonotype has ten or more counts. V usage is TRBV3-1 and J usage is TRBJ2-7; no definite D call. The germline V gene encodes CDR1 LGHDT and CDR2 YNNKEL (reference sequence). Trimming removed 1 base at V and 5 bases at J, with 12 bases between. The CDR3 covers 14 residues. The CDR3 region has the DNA TGTGCCAGCAGCCAAGCCTGGCGGAGCGACGAGCAGTACTTC. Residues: CASSQAWRSDEQYF.

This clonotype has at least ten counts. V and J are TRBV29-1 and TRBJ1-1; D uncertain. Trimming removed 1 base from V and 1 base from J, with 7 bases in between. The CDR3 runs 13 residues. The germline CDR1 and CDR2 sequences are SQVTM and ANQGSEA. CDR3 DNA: TGCAGCGTTGAAGTCAGGCGGAACACTGAAGCTTTCTTT. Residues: CSVEVRRNTEAFF.

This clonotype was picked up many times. CDR3 nucleotide sequence: TGCAGTGCTAGTGAGGGGGCGTCTCGCAATCAGCCCCAGCATTTT. Its translation: CSASEGASRNQPQHF. The V and J genes are TRBV20-1 and TRBJ1-5, with 7 nucleotides matching TRBD1. The CDR3 has 15 residues. V gave up 3 bases and J gave up 2 bases; unmatched junction bases: 7. Germline loops: CDR1 DFQATT, CDR2 SNEGSKA (reference sequence).

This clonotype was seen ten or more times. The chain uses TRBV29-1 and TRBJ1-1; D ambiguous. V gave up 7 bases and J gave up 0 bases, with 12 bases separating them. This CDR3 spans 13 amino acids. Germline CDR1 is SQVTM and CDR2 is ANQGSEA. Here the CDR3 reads CSARDGLNTEAFF. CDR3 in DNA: TGCAGCGCCCGTGACGGTCTGAACACTGAAGCTTTCTTT.

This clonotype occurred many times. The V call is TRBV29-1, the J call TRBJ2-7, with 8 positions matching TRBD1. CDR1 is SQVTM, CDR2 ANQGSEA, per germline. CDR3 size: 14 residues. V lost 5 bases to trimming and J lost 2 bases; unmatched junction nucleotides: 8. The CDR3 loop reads CSVQRRTGPYEQYF. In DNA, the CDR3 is TGCAGCGTTCAACGGCGGACAGGGCCCTACGAGCAGTACTTC.

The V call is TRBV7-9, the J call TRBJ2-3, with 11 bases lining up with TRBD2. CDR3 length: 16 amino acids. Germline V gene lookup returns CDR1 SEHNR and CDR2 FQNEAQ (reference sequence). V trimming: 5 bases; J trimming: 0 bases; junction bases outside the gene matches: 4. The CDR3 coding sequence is TGTGCCAGCAGCCCCCTAGCGGGGGGCAGCACAGATACGCAGTATTTT. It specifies CASSPLAGGSTDTQYF.

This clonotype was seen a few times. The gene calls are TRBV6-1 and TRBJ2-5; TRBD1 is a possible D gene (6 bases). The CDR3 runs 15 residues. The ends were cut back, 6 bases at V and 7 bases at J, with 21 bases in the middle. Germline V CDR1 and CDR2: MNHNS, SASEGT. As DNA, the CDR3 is TGTGCCAGCAGGGGTGGGGTGGCAGGGGTCACGACCCAGTACTTC. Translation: CASRGGVAGVTTQYF.

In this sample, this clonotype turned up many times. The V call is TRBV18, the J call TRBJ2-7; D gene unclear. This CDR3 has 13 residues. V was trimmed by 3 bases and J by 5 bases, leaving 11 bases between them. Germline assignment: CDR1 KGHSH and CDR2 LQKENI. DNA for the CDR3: TGTGCCAGCTCACCCCAGGTAGGCCACGAGCAGTACTTC. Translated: CASSPQVGHEQYF.

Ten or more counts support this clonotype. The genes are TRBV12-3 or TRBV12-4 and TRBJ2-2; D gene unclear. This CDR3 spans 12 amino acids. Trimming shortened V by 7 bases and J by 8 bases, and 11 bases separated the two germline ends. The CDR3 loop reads CASTIGRGELFF. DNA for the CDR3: TGTGCCAGCACCATCGGTCGAGGGGAGCTGTTTTTT.

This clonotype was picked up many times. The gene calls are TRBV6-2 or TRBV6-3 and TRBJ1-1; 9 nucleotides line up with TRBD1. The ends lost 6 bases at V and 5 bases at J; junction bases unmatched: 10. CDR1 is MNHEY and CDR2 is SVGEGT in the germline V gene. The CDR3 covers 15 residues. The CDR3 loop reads CASSYTDRGWTEAFF. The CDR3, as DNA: TGTGCCAGCAGCTATACGGACAGGGGATGGACTGAAGCTTTCTTT.

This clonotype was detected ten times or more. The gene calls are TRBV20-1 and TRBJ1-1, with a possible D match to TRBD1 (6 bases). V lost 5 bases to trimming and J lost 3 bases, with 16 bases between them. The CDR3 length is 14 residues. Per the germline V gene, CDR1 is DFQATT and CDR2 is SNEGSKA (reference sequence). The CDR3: CSAGPTGLHTEAFF. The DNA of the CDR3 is TGCAGTGCTGGGCCTACAGGGTTGCACACTGAAGCTTTCTTT.